This T cell receptor beta chain comes out of a study of CD8 T cells in Susac syndrome. This clonotype was recorded once. Negative isolation was used for CD8+ and CD4+ T cells and FACS enrichment for TEMRA cells. The CDR3 consists of 13 residues. Germline CDR1 and CDR2: SGHRS and YFSETQ. Trimming took 7 bases from V and 3 from J, leaving 14 bases between them. The authors reverse transcribed 0.5 to 1 ug RNA with random hexamers. From the immunoSEQ multiplex PCR reads, TCRdb called clonotypes with MiXCR, one entry per CDR3 protein. The repertoire holds about 300,000 distinct CDR3 sequences, with more than 75% as singletons.

This chain links TRBV5-1 with TRBJ2-7; D may be TRBD1 (6 bases). Material for sequencing was CD8+ T cells from PBMCs. The origin of this receptor is a human donor with multiple sclerosis. CDR3 residues: CASRQDPRYEQYF. The CDR3 bases are TGCGCCAGCCGACAGGATCCCCGCTACGAGCAGTACTTC.